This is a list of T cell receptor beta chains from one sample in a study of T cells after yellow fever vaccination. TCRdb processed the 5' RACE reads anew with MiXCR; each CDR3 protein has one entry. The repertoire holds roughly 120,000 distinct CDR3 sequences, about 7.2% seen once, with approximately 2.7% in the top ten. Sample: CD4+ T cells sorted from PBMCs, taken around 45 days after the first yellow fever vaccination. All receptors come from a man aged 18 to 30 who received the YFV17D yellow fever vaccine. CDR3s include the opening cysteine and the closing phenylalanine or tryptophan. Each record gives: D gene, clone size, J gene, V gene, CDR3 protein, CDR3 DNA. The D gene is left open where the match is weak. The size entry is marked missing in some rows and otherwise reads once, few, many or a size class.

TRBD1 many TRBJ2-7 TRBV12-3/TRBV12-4 CASRAGTGVYEQYF TGTGCCAGCAGGGCCGGGACAGGAGTCTACGAGCAGTACTTC
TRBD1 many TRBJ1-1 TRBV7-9 CARQGGEAFF TGTGCCAGGCAGGGGGGTGAAGCTTTCTTT
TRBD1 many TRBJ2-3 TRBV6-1 CASKDTGTGGTDTQYF TGTGCCAGCAAGGATACCGGGACAGGGGGCACGGATACGCAGTATTTT
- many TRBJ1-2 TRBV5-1 CASSLGRTAFNYGYTF TGCGCCAGCAGCTTGGGTAGGACAGCCTTCAACTATGGCTACACCTTC
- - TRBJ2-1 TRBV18 CASSREENEQFF TGTGCCAGCTCAAGGGAAGAAAATGAGCAGTTCTTC
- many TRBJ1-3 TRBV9 CASSAVRSTIYF TGTGCCAGCAGCGCCGTCCGAAGCACCATATATTTT
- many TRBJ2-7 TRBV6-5 CASSYSAKYYEQYF TGTGCCAGCAGTTACTCCGCTAAATACTACGAGCAGTACTTC
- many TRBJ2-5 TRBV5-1 CASSGGVETQYF TGCGCCAGCAGCGGGGGAGTCGAGACCCAGTACTTC
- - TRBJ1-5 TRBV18 CASSPGGSYNQPQHF TGTGCCAGCTCACCCGGGGGCTCGTATAATCAGCCCCAGCATTTT
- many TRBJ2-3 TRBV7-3 CASSLTGVSTDTQYF TGTGCCAGCAGCTTAACCGGGGTTAGCACAGATACGCAGTATTTT
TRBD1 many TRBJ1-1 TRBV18 CASSPGQGATEAFF TGTGCCAGCTCACCCGGACAGGGGGCCACTGAAGCTTTCTTT
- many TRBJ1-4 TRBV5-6 CASSFRTANEKLFF TGTGCCAGCAGCTTCCGGACAGCGAATGAAAAACTGTTTTTT
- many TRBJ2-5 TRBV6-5 CASSYGFEGWKTQYF TGTGCCAGCAGTTACGGTTTTGAGGGGTGGAAGACCCAGTACTTC
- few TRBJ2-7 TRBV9 CASSAGPESFVQYF TGTGCCAGCAGCGCGGGACCGGAAAGTTTCGTTCAGTACTTC
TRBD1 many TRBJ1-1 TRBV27 CASSFFQGAGEAFF TGTGCCAGCAGTTTTTTCCAGGGGGCAGGGGAGGCTTTCTTT
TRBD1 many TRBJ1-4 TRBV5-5 CASSLRDRGNEKLFF TGTGCCAGCAGCCTCCGGGACAGGGGGAATGAAAAACTGTTTTTT
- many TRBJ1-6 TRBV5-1 CASKGNLWNSPLHF TGCGCCAGCAAAGGAAACCTTTGGAATTCACCCCTCCACTTT
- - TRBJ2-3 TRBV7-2 CASSQDFSDYTQYF TGTGCCAGCAGCCAAGACTTCTCAGATTATACGCAGTATTTT
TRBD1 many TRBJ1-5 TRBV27 CASSLGSGGWGSNQPQHF TGTGCCAGCAGTCTCGGGTCAGGGGGCTGGGGGAGCAATCAGCCCCAGCATTTT
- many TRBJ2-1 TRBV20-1 CSARRLESEQFF TGCAGTGCTAGACGGCTGGAAAGTGAGCAGTTCTTC
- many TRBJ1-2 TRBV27 CASSLSGESYGYTF TGTGCCAGCAGTTTATCGGGGGAAAGCTATGGCTACACCTTC
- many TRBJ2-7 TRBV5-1 CASSEGVITGLQYF TGCGCCAGCAGCGAAGGGGTCATCACTGGATTGCAGTACTTC
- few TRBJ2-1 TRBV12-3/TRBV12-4 CASRPGTSINNEQFF TGTGCCAGCAGACCTGGGACTTCTATTAACAATGAGCAGTTCTTC
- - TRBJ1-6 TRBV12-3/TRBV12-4 CASSLIQNSPLHF TGTGCCAGCAGTTTAATCCAGAATTCACCCCTCCACTTT
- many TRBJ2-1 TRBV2 CASIDRRGNSYNEQFF TGTGCCAGCATCGACAGAAGGGGTAACTCCTACAATGAGCAGTTCTTC
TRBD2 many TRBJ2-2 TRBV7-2 CASSLNGGANTGELFF TGTGCCAGCAGCTTAAACGGGGGGGCGAACACCGGGGAGCTGTTTTTT
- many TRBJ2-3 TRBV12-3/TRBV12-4 CASSLASGGIDTQYF TGTGCCAGCAGTTTAGCATCGGGGGGCATAGATACGCAGTATTTT
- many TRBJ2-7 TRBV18 CASSTQPTGASYEQYF TGTGCCAGCTCAACTCAACCAACCGGGGCCTCCTACGAGCAGTACTTC
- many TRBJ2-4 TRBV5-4 CASSLGPGGENIQYF TGTGCCAGCAGCTTGGGTCCGGGGGGCGAAAACATTCAGTACTTC
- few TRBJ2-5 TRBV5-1 CASSFQNQETQYF TGCGCCAGCAGCTTCCAGAACCAAGAGACCCAGTACTTC
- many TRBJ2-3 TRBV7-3 CASSLLEPSTDTQYF TGTGCCAGCAGCTTACTGGAACCTAGCACAGATACGCAGTATTTT
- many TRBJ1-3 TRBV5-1 CASSLGELGNTIYF TGCGCCAGCAGCTTGGGAGAGCTTGGAAACACCATATATTTT
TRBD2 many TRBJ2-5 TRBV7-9 CASNPSGGQETQYF TGTGCCAGCAACCCTAGCGGGGGCCAAGAGACCCAGTACTTC
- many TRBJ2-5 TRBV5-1 CASNPGGAEETQYF TGCGCCAGCAATCCTGGGGGGGCAGAAGAGACCCAGTACTTC
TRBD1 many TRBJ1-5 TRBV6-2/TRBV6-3 CASRRQGADNQPQHF TGTGCCAGCCGTAGACAGGGGGCGGACAATCAGCCCCAGCATTTT
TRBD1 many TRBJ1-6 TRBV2 CAGRTGGLSPLHF TGTGCCGGACGGACAGGGGGTCTTTCACCCCTCCACTTT
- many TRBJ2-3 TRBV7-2 CASSLTDTDTQYF TGTGCCAGCAGCTTGACAGACACAGATACGCAGTATTTT
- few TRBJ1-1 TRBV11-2 CASSPRALGAGMNTEAFF TGTGCCAGCAGCCCTAGGGCTTTGGGTGCGGGAATGAACACTGAAGCTTTCTTT